A selection of T cell receptor beta chains follows, all from one sample in a study of CD8+CD57+ T cells in acquired aplastic anemia. TCRdb called the reads again in MiXCR, with one record for every CDR3 protein. The sample consists of around 290,000 distinct CDR3 sequences, roughly 59% of them appearing once. Sequencing was performed on sorted CD4+, CD8+, or CD8+CD57+ T cells (not recorded which) from PBMCs. Receptor source: a human donor with aplastic anemia. CDR3s include the opening cysteine and the closing phenylalanine or tryptophan. D genes are given only for firm matches. Some rows have no size entry. The others give once, few or many, or a class for an expanded clone.

cdr3_aa,cdr3_nt,v_call,d_call,clone_size,j_call
CASSEDVVTNEKLFF,TGTGCCAGCAGTGAAGATGTGGTAACTAATGAAAAACTGTTTTTT,TRBV25-1,-,-,TRBJ1-4
CSARGRGTGLQYF,TGCAGTGCTAGAGGACGCGGGACAGGGTTGCAGTACTTC,TRBV20-1,TRBD1,-,TRBJ2-5
CASSRGLGTDTQYF,TGTGCTAGCAGTCGCGGACTAGGCACGGATACGCAGTATTTT,TRBV7-7,TRBD2,-,TRBJ2-3
CASTLGQSPSPLHF,TGTGCCAGCACCCTGGGACAGTCTCCTTCACCCCTCCACTTT,TRBV2,TRBD1,-,TRBJ1-6
CASITAGTGGTEAFF,TGTGCCAGCATTACGGCGGGTACGGGTGGGACTGAAGCTTTCTTT,TRBV28,-,many,TRBJ1-1
CASSLEPSGPNRYEQYF,TGTGCCAGCAGCTTAGAGCCCTCAGGGCCCAATCGGTACGAGCAGTACTTC,TRBV7-9,-,few,TRBJ2-7
CSARDILGLGYEQYF,TGCAGTGCTAGAGATATCCTGGGACTAGGCTACGAGCAGTACTTC,TRBV20-1,TRBD2,-,TRBJ2-7
CASSLGTSDYEQYF,TGTGCCAGCAGCTTGGGGACTAGTGATTACGAGCAGTACTTC,TRBV7-9,TRBD2,-,TRBJ2-7
CASSESRLNQPQHF,TGTGCCAGCAGTGAATCCAGGCTCAATCAGCCCCAGCATTTT,TRBV6-1,-,many,TRBJ1-5
CASSGGGIYEQYF,TGTGCCAGTAGTGGCGGCGGAATCTACGAGCAGTACTTC,TRBV19,-,-,TRBJ2-7
CASGRASNQETQYF,TGTGCCAGCGGGAGGGCTAGCAATCAAGAGACCCAGTACTTC,TRBV2,TRBD2,-,TRBJ2-5
CASSPVLARVWEQYF,TGTGCCAGCAGCCCGGTGCTAGCGCGGGTATGGGAGCAGTACTTC,TRBV7-9,-,-,TRBJ2-7
CASSLPREAAYNEQFF,TGTGCCAGCAGCTTGCCGCGGGAGGCGGCCTACAATGAGCAGTTCTTC,TRBV5-8,TRBD2,many,TRBJ2-1
CASSIRQGVPYEQYF,TGTGCCAGCAGTATCCGACAGGGGGTTCCCTACGAGCAGTACTTC,TRBV2,TRBD1,once,TRBJ2-7
CASSLREYTEAFF,TGTGCCAGCAGTTTACGGGAATACACTGAAGCTTTCTTT,TRBV12-3/TRBV12-4,-,few,TRBJ1-1
CASSLEWGEETQYF,TGCGCCAGCAGCTTGGAATGGGGGGAAGAGACCCAGTACTTC,TRBV5-1,-,-,TRBJ2-5
CASSDRGGQFYGYTF,TGTGCCAGCAGTGACCGGGGGGGACAGTTCTATGGCTACACCTTC,TRBV6-1,TRBD1,-,TRBJ1-2
CASSAGLSYEQYF,TGTGCCAGCAGCGCTGGTTTGTCCTACGAGCAGTACTTC,TRBV4-2,-,-,TRBJ2-7
CASSLVGGARSLGELFF,TGTGCCAGCAGCTTAGTTGGCGGGGCGCGGTCGTTAGGGGAGCTGTTCTTC,TRBV11-1,-,-,TRBJ2-1
CSARDPGSGQETQYF,TGCAGTGCTAGAGACCCGGGGTCAGGCCAAGAGACCCAGTACTTC,TRBV20-1,-,once,TRBJ2-5
CTSSLGQGTNQPQHF,TGTACCAGTAGTTTGGGACAGGGGACGAATCAGCCCCAGCATTTT,TRBV19,TRBD1,-,TRBJ1-5
CASSGQTMNTEAFF,TGTGCCAGCAGCGGGCAGACCATGAACACTGAAGCTTTCTTT,TRBV7-2,-,-,TRBJ1-1
CASSDRRLGDEKLFF,TGTGCCAGTAGTGATCGCCGCTTGGGGGATGAAAAACTGTTTTTT,TRBV19,-,many,TRBJ1-4
CAGSTTGANSYEQYF,TGTGCCGGCAGTACGACAGGAGCAAACTCCTACGAGCAGTACTTC,TRBV12-3/TRBV12-4,-,-,TRBJ2-7
CASSREGNYEQYF,TGCGCCAGCAGCAGGGAAGGGAACTACGAGCAGTACTTC,TRBV5-1,-,few,TRBJ2-7
CASSLVGFREQYF,TGTGCCAGCAGCTTAGTAGGGTTTCGGGAGCAGTACTTC,TRBV7-2,-,once,TRBJ2-7
CASSETGGVDEKLFF,TGTGCCAGCAGTGAAACAGGGGGTGTCGATGAAAAACTGTTTTTT,TRBV2,TRBD1,many,TRBJ1-4
CASSLQADEQFF,TGTGCCAGCTCACTCCAAGCGGATGAGCAGTTCTTC,TRBV18,-,-,TRBJ2-1
CASGTGGSYNEQFF,TGTGCCAGTGGGACAGGGGGCTCCTACAATGAGCAGTTCTTC,TRBV2,TRBD1,-,TRBJ2-1
CATSRVTSGNHEQYF,TGTGCCACCAGCAGAGTGACTAGCGGGAACCACGAGCAGTACTTC,TRBV15,TRBD2,-,TRBJ2-7
CASSFSGTGHPNVLTF,TGTGCCAGCAGCTTCTCCGGGACAGGGCATCCCAACGTCCTGACTTTC,TRBV7-9,TRBD1,-,TRBJ2-6
CASSLAGGRVRSPLHF,TGCGCCAGCAGCTTGGCAGGTGGCAGGGTGCGCTCACCCCTCCACTTT,TRBV5-1,-,few,TRBJ1-6
CATSRTPNYGYTF,TGTGCCACCAGTCGGACTCCTAACTATGGCTACACCTTC,TRBV24-1,-,once,TRBJ1-2
CASSLGGNRFEQYF,TGCGCCAGCAGCTTGGGCGGGAATAGGTTCGAGCAGTACTTC,TRBV5-1,-,many,TRBJ2-7